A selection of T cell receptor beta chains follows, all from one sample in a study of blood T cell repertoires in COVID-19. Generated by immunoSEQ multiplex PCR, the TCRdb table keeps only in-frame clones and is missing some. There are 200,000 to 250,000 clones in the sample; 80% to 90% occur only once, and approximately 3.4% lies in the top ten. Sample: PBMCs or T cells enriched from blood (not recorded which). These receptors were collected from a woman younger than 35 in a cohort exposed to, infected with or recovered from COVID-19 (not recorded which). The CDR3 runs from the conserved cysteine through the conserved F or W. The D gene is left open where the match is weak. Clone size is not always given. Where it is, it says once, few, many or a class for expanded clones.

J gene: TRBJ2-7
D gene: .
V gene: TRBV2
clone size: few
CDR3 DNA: TGTGCCAGCAGTGAGGGGAGCTCCTACGAGCAGTACTTC
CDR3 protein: CASSEGSSYEQYF

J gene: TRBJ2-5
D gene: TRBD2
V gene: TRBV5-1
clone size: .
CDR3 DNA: TGCGCCAGCAGCTACCTAGCGGGAGAGACCCAGTACTTC
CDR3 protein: CASSYLAGETQYF

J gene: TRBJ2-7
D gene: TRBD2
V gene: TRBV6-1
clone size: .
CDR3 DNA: TGTGCCAGCAGTGAGGTTACGGGGGGAGGCTCCTACGAGCAGTACTTC
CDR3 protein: CASSEVTGGGSYEQYF

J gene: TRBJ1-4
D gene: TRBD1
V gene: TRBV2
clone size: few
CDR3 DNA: TGTGCCAGCAGGGGGGACAGGGGGTATGAAAAACTGTTTTTT
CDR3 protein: CASRGDRGYEKLFF

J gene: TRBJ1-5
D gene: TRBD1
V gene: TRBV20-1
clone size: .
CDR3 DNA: TGCAGTGCTAGTGGGACAGGGAATCAGCCCCAGCATTTT
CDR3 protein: CSASGTGNQPQHF

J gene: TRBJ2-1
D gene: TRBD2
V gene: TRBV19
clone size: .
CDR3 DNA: TGTGCCAGTAGTATAGGAGGACTAGCGGGGGGTCTCTCCTACAATGAGCAGTTCTTC
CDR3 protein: CASSIGGLAGGLSYNEQFF

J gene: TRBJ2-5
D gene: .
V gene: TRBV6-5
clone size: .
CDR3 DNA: TGTGCCAGCAGTTACTCGAGGACTATAGAAGAGACCCAGTACTTC
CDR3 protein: CASSYSRTIEETQYF

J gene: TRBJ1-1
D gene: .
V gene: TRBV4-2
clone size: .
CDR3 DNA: TGTGCCAGCAGCCAAGATCACCTCGGGGGGAGAACTGAAGCTTTCTTT
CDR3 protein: CASSQDHLGGRTEAFF

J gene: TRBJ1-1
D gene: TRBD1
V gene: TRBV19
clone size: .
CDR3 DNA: TGTGCCAGTAGTAGGACTCCGGGACAGGGATTAACTGAAGCTTTCTTT
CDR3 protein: CASSRTPGQGLTEAFF

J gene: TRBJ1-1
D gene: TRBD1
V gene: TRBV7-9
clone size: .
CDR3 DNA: TGTGCCAGCAGCTTAACAGGGGGTTCGAACACTGAAGCTTTCTTT
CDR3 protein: CASSLTGGSNTEAFF

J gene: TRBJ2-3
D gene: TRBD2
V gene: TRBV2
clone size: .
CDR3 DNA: TGTGCCAGCCAGGCTAGCGGGAGTGTAGATACGCAGTATTTT
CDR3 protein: CASQASGSVDTQYF

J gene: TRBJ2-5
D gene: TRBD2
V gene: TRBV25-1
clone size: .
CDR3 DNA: TGTGCCAGCAGTGAATTCGTTCTAGCGGGAGTTTTTGAGACCCAGTACTTC
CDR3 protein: CASSEFVLAGVFETQYF

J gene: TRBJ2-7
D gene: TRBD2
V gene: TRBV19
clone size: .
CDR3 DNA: TGTGCCAGTAGTTTGGTAGCGGGGACCTTCTCCTACGAGCAGTACTTC
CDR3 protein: CASSLVAGTFSYEQYF

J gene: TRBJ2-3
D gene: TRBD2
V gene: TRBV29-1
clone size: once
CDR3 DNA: TGCAGCGGAAGCGGGGGGATCACAGATACGCAGTATTTT
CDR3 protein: CSGSGGITDTQYF